The rows below give T cell receptor beta chains drawn from one sample of a study of identical twins. MiXCR, run by TCRdb on the 5' RACE reads, gives a single entry per CDR3 protein. In the table there are 200,000 to 300,000 distinct CDR3 sequences, over 9.5% of which are singletons. Sequenced sample: memory T cells sorted from blood. The receptors here all came from a man aged 50-60 years in good health. Each CDR3 is given with its conserved first and last residue. The D gene is left open where the match is weak. Not all rows give a size; the values are once, few, many and, for expanded clones, a class.

>TRBD2|.|TRBJ2-1|TRBV13
TGTGCCAGCAGCCGCCTGGGACTAGCGGCTATTGGCAGTGAGCAGTTCTTC
CASSRLGLAAIGSEQFF
>TRBD1|many|TRBJ2-1|TRBV7-9
TGTGCCAGCAGTATCGGGACAGCCGGGAACAATGAGCAGTTCTTC
CASSIGTAGNNEQFF
>TRBD2|many|TRBJ2-7|TRBV4-3
TGCGCCAGCAGCCAAGAGGTTGGCGGGGGTGCAGAGCAGTACTTC
CASSQEVGGGAEQYF
>.|many|TRBJ1-1|TRBV15
TGTGCCACCAGCAGAGATCGACAGATTAGTACTGAAGCTTTCTTT
CATSRDRQISTEAFF
>TRBD1|many|TRBJ1-1|TRBV4-3
TGCGCCAGCAGCCGTGGACAGGGGGCAGGGAGCACTGAAGCTTTCTTT
CASSRGQGAGSTEAFF
>.|many|TRBJ2-1|TRBV27
TGTGCCAGCAGTCGGAAGGGGGAGTGGAATGAGCAGTTCTTC
CASSRKGEWNEQFF
>.|.|TRBJ2-7|TRBV15
TGTGCCACCAGCAGAGATAAAAATCTCGAGCAGTACTTC
CATSRDKNLEQYF
>.|few|TRBJ2-7|TRBV20-1
TGCAGTGCTAGATCAGGGGTGGGCTACGAGCAGTACTTC
CSARSGVGYEQYF
>.|.|TRBJ2-7|TRBV5-5
TGTGCCAGCAGCCCTAGGGCAGGGCGCCCCTACGAGCAGTACTTC
CASSPRAGRPYEQYF
>TRBD2|.|TRBJ2-7|TRBV6-5
TGTGCCAGCAGTTACCCCAGCGGGGGGGCCTCCGAGCAGTACTTC
CASSYPSGGASEQYF
>.|few|TRBJ2-3|TRBV7-9
TGTGCCAGCAGCTTCGGGGGGCGAGATACGCAGTATTTT
CASSFGGRDTQYF
>.|few|TRBJ2-3|TRBV4-1
TGCGCCAGCAGCCTTAGCGGTTTCACAGATACGCAGTATTTT
CASSLSGFTDTQYF
>.|few|TRBJ2-3|TRBV7-3
TGTGCCAGCAGCTTAATGGGGGGGGCATTACACACAGATACGCAGTATTTT
CASSLMGGALHTDTQYF
>.|few|TRBJ2-2|TRBV18
TGTGCCAGCTCACCGGGTTCCCCGAACACCGGGGAGCTGTTTTTT
CASSPGSPNTGELFF
>TRBD1|.|TRBJ2-1|TRBV20-1
TGCAGTGCTAGGGGACAGGGTGGATTAGGCTACAATGAGCAGTTCTTC
CSARGQGGLGYNEQFF
>.|many|TRBJ1-5|TRBV7-8
TGTGCCAGCAGCCCAATGGTCGTCAATCAGCCCCAGCATTTT
CASSPMVVNQPQHF
>TRBD2|.|TRBJ2-5|TRBV4-1
TGCGCCAGCAGCCAAGACCCAGCGGGAGGGCAAGAGACCCAGTACTTC
CASSQDPAGGQETQYF
>TRBD2|.|TRBJ2-5|TRBV5-1
TGCGCCAGCAGAACCGGGACTAGCGGGGGGATGATAGAGACCCAGTACTTC
CASRTGTSGGMIETQYF
>TRBD2|many|TRBJ2-7|TRBV3-1
TGTGCCAGCAGCCCGCTAGGCGGGAGGGCCTACGAGCAGTACTTC
CASSPLGGRAYEQYF
>.|many|TRBJ2-1|TRBV20-1
TGCAGTGCTAGAGAAGAGGGGCTAGCGAGTCGGTATGAGCAGTTCTTC
CSAREEGLASRYEQFF
>.|.|TRBJ2-2|TRBV5-1
TGCGCCAGCAGCCTCCGGGACATCCACACCGGGGAGCTGTTTTTT
CASSLRDIHTGELFF
>TRBD1|few|TRBJ1-5|TRBV20-1
TGCAGTGCTCGAAGGACAGGAGGACCGATTAGCAATCAGCCCCAGCATTTT
CSARRTGGPISNQPQHF
>TRBD2|.|TRBJ2-3|TRBV15
TGTGCCACCAGCAGAGATCTAGCGGGAGCAGATACGCAGTATTTT
CATSRDLAGADTQYF
>.|.|TRBJ2-3|TRBV29-1
TGCAGCGCCCACCCGGGGGTCCTTAAAGATACGCAGTATTTT
CSAHPGVLKDTQYF
>.|once|TRBJ1-1|TRBV7-9
TGTGCCAGCAGCCTCTGGTACGGACGAGGGAACACTGAAGCTTTCTTT
CASSLWYGRGNTEAFF
>.|few|TRBJ2-2|TRBV20-1
TGCAGTGCTGGACGAAACACCGGGGAGCTGTTTTTT
CSAGRNTGELFF
>TRBD2|.|TRBJ2-1|TRBV6-2/TRBV6-3
TGTGCCAGCAGTCCATGGACTAGCGGGAGGGCCAATGAGCAGTTCTTC
CASSPWTSGRANEQFF
>.|.|TRBJ2-7|TRBV29-1
TGCAGCGTTGTCCCGAAAGCGGCTTACGGTCACGTTAGAGGCGAGCAGTACTTC
CSVVPKAAYGHVRGEQYF
>.|few|TRBJ2-4|TRBV24-1
TGTGCCACCAGTGATGGGGGGGGCGGAGAAGCCAAAAACATTCAGTACTTC
CATSDGGGGEAKNIQYF
>TRBD2|many|TRBJ2-5|TRBV20-1
TGCAGTGCTAGAGTTCTGACTAGCGGGGGGGCAGAGACCCAGTACTTC
CSARVLTSGGAETQYF
>TRBD2|.|TRBJ2-1|TRBV7-9
TGTGCCAGCAGCTTGCTAGCGGGAGGTCTCTACAATGAGCAGTTCTTC
CASSLLAGGLYNEQFF
>TRBD1|few|TRBJ2-7|TRBV28
TGTGCCAGCAGTTGGGAACGGGACAGGGTGAAGCAGTACTTC
CASSWERDRVKQYF
>.|many|TRBJ2-5|TRBV20-1
TGCAGTGCTAGTGGCCAGGGAGAGACCCAGTACTTC
CSASGQGETQYF
>.|.|TRBJ2-7|TRBV6-2/TRBV6-3
TGTGCCAGCAGATCCTCTGAGAACGAGCAGTACTTC
CASRSSENEQYF
>.|many|TRBJ2-7|TRBV4-3
TGCGCCAGCAGCCAAGATACCCAGCGGTACGAGCAGTACTTC
CASSQDTQRYEQYF
>TRBD2|many|TRBJ2-7|TRBV5-6
TGTGCCAGCAGTTCCGGGACTAGCGGGCACGAGCAGTACTTC
CASSSGTSGHEQYF
>TRBD1|.|TRBJ1-1|TRBV5-6
TGTGCCAGCAGCTTCTCACAGGGGAGCACTGAAGCTTTCTTT
CASSFSQGSTEAFF
>TRBD2|.|TRBJ2-7|TRBV18
TGTGCCAGCTCCCCAAGCGGGAGGAGAACCTACGAGCAGTACTTC
CASSPSGRRTYEQYF
>.|many|TRBJ2-7|TRBV5-1
TGCGCCAGCGCTCTGGCCGGGGCTAGCGAGCAGTACTTC
CASALAGASEQYF
>TRBD1|many|TRBJ1-1|TRBV20-1
TGCAGTGCTAGCGACAGGGCAGTCGCTGAAGCTTTCTTT
CSASDRAVAEAFF
>TRBD1|.|TRBJ2-5|TRBV6-1
TGTGCCAGCAGGAAACGACAGGGGGACCGGGAGACCCAGTACTTC
CASRKRQGDRETQYF
>.|.|TRBJ1-1|TRBV5-1
TGCGCCAGCAGCTTGGGACCCGGATCTTACGGCGACAACACTGAAGCTTTCTTT
CASSLGPGSYGDNTEAFF
>.|.|TRBJ1-2|TRBV6-1
TGTGCCAGCAAAAATCGGGGGAAGGCAGGCTATGGCTACACCTTC
CASKNRGKAGYGYTF